This passage covers 2 T cell receptor beta chains from one sample sequenced in a study of blood T cell repertoires in COVID-19 (dated by TCRdb to 2020 to 2022). The library was produced with the immunoSEQ multiplex PCR assay. The table comes from immuneACCESS by way of TCRdb, which keeps in-frame sequences with V and J called. Part of the clones is missing from these tables; in studies checked, under half for an unresolved V gene and the rest for unknown reasons. The sample profile shows around 300,000 clones; 90% of them were found once. The ten largest clones capture approximately 4% of the sample. The sample consisted of PBMCs or T cells enriched from blood (not recorded which). These receptors came from a woman under 30 with acute COVID-19.

The chain employs TRBV5-1 and TRBJ1-1; tentative D call: TRBD1 (6 bases). The CDR3 runs to 15 residues. V was pared by 4 bases and J by 3 bases, with 16 bases between. Germline lookup yields CDR1 SGHRS and CDR2 YFSETQ. CDR3 coding DNA: TGCGCCAGCAGCGGTTCGAACAGGGCTGACACTGAAGCTTTCTTT. It is translated as CASSGSNRADTEAFF.

The CDR3 region is CASSLSGLAGGPTDTQYF. DNA for the CDR3: TGTGCCAGCAGTTTATCGGGACTAGCGGGAGGGCCTACAGATACGCAGTATTTT. The chain carries TRBV28 and TRBJ2-3, with 16 nucleotides matching TRBD2. V was clipped by 1 base and J by 3 bases; unmatched bases: 4. The germline CDR1 and CDR2 sequences are MDHEN and SYDVKM. CDR3 length: 18 amino acids.